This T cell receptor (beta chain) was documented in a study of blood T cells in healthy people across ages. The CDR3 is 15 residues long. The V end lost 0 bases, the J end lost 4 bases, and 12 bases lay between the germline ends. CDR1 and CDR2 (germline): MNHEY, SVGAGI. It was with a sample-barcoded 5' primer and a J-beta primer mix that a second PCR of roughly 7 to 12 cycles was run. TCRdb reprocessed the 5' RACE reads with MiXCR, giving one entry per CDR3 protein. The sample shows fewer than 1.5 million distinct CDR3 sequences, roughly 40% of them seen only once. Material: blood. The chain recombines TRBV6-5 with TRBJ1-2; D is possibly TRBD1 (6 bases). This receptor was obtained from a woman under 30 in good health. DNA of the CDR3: TGTGCCAGCAGTTACTCTACGACAGGCGGCTATGGCTACACCTTC. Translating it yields CASSYSTTGGYGYTF.